Presented here are 4 T cell receptor beta chains from one specimen sequenced in a study of blood T cell repertoires in COVID-19. Sequencing was performed with immunoSEQ multiplex PCR; in TCRdb, only in-frame clones are kept and a portion is missing. The table lists roughly 130,000 clones, 60% to 85% of them singletons, with roughly 15% in the top ten. Sequencing used peripheral blood. The receptors stem from a man aged 45-60 years with acute or convalescent COVID-19.

The gene calls are TRBV6-5 and TRBJ1-1; 7 nucleotides align to TRBD1. Germline lookup yields CDR1 MNHEY and CDR2 SVGAGI. The trim removed 6 bases at V and 1 base at J, leaving 2 bases unmatched. The CDR3 length is 13 residues. Here the CDR3 DNA reads TGTGCCAGCAGGGGGACAGCGAACACTGAAGCTTTCTTT. As protein: CASRGTANTEAFF.

This clone occurred a few times. The chain couples TRBV11-3 to TRBJ2-2; 9 bases match TRBD1. V dropped 5 bases and J dropped 0; count of bases not matched to a gene: 13. The CDR3 sequence is 19 residues long. Germline CDR1 and CDR2: SGHNT and YENEEA. This CDR3 reads CASSLTWGQGTPNTGELFF. The DNA for the CDR3 is TGTGCCAGCAGCCTGACTTGGGGACAGGGAACTCCGAACACCGGGGAGCTGTTTTTT.

The rearrangement links TRBV27 to TRBJ1-6; 8 bases match TRBD1. With V trimmed by 5 bases and J by 0 bases, 6 bases remained unmatched. This CDR3 comprises 17 residues. The germline CDR1 and CDR2 sequences are MNHEY and SMNVEV (reference sequence). CDR3 in amino acids: CASSPWTGSSYNSPLHF. In DNA form, the CDR3 reads TGTGCCAGCAGTCCCTGGACAGGGAGCTCCTATAATTCACCCCTCCACTTT.

The chain has TRBV7-2 and TRBJ2-3; 8 bases align to TRBD1. J was trimmed by 6 bases and V by 5 bases; bases with no gene match: 10. Germline-derived CDR1 and CDR2 are SGHTA and FQGNSA. The CDR3 has 15 amino acids. Written as DNA, the CDR3 is TGTGCCAGCAGCGTAGGACAGGGTGCGGGTGATACGCAGTATTTT. Its translation: CASSVGQGAGDTQYF.